This passage covers 19 T cell receptor beta chains from one sample sequenced in a study of type 1 regulatory T cells. What these receptors recognize is not known. A single record per CDR3 protein comes from TCRdb applying MiXCR to the reads. The sample lists tens of thousands of distinct CDR3 sequences; 72% were seen once. Material for sequencing was cultured T cells, either the whole culture or a sorted T cell fraction (not recorded which). Documented subset: Tr1-enriched cell product generated in vitro against host alloantigens. The receptors shown here come from a human donor in good health.

The V and J genes are TRBV7-9 and TRBJ1-2; no reliable D call. The germline CDR1 and CDR2 sequences are SEHNR and FQNEAQ (reference sequence). The CDR3 extends over 14 amino acids. Trimming stripped 1 base from V and 8 bases from J, with 14 bases between. In nucleotides, the CDR3 is TGTGCCAGCAGCTTAGTAGGCTTACTGGAGGGCTACACCTTC. The encoded protein is CASSLVGLLEGYTF. Variable domain in full (rest from reference TRBV7-9 and TRBJ1-2): DTGVSQNPRHKITKRGQNVTFRCDPISEHNRLYWYRQTLGQGPEFLTYFQNEAQLEKSRLLSDRFSAERPKGSFSTLEIQRTEQGDSAMYLCASSLVGLLEGYTFGSGTRLTVV.

V gene TRBV11-2 combines with J gene TRBJ2-7; the D gene could be TRBD1 or TRBD2 (5 bases each). The CDR3 spans 13 residues. V was clipped by 5 bases and J by 3 bases, with 11 bases between them. Germline V gene data show CDR1 as SGHAT and CDR2 as FQNNGV. Here the CDR3 DNA reads TGTGCCAGCAGCGAGGGCAGGGTCTACGAGCAGTACTTC. This codes for CASSEGRVYEQYF.

The rearrangement links TRBV20-1 to TRBJ2-7, with 10 bases lining up with TRBD2. The CDR3 runs to 16 residues. Trimming took 6 bases from V and 2 from J; bases not matched to a gene: 13. The germline V gene encodes CDR1 DFQATT and CDR2 SNEGSKA (reference sequence). CDR3 DNA sequence: TGCAGTGCCGAACCGGGACTAGCGAAAGTCACCTACGAGCAGTACTTC. Its translation is CSAEPGLAKVTYEQYF.

CDR3 sequence reads: CASSQGGHNSYNEQFF. Written as DNA, the CDR3 is TGTGCCAGCAGCCAAGGGGGCCATAACTCCTACAATGAGCAGTTCTTC. This sequence joins TRBV3-1 and TRBJ2-1; the D gene is possibly TRBD1 (5 bases). The germline CDR1 and CDR2 sequences are LGHDT and YNNKEL (reference sequence). V gave up 1 base and J gave up 0 bases, with 10 bases separating them. The CDR3 is 16 residues long.

The gene calls are TRBV12-3 or TRBV12-4 and TRBJ1-5, with 8 bases that match TRBD1. This CDR3 is 16 amino acids long. The junction had 6 bases not matched to a gene; V was cut back by 5 bases and J by 0 bases. CDR3 DNA sequence: TGTGCCAGCAGTCCTCGTGGACAGGGTAGCAATCAGCCCCAGCATTTT. This gives the protein CASSPRGQGSNQPQHF.

V gene TRBV6-2 or TRBV6-3 combines with J gene TRBJ2-2; D is uncertain. Trimming took 6 bases from V and 6 from J, leaving 14 bases between them. The CDR3 covers 14 residues. Germline assignment: CDR1 MNHEY and CDR2 SVGEGT. CDR3 region: CASRVLPSPGELFF. The CDR3 DNA follows: TGTGCCAGCAGAGTACTCCCCTCCCCCGGGGAGCTGTTTTTT.

The V gene is TRBV20-1, the J gene TRBJ2-1; 12 bases line up with TRBD2. The CDR3 has 14 residues. V shed 5 bases, J shed 6 bases, and the junction held 5 bases outside the gene matches. The V gene's germline CDR1 is DFQATT and CDR2 SNEGSKA (reference sequence). This chain's CDR3 is CSAPRTSGVNEQFF. CDR3 DNA sequence: TGCAGTGCTCCCCGGACTAGCGGGGTCAATGAGCAGTTCTTC.

V usage is TRBV5-1 and J usage is TRBJ2-5; the match to TRBD2 covers 14 bases. The CDR3 is 16 residues long. Germline V gives CDR1 SGHRS, CDR2 YFSETQ. With V trimmed by 3 bases and J by 1 base, 2 bases remained unmatched. The CDR3 DNA reads as TGCGCCAGCAGCTCCGGACTAGCGGGGGGCCAAGAGACCCAGTACTTC. This gives the protein CASSSGLAGGQETQYF.

The J gene is TRBJ2-5, the V gene TRBV3-1, with D tentatively TRBD1 (6 bases). This CDR3 contains 18 residues. The germline CDR1 and CDR2 sequences are LGHDT and YNNKEL (reference sequence). V gave up 3 bases and J gave up 7 bases, with 27 bases separating them. The CDR3 sequence: CASSQASARDIGSGTQYF. DNA of the CDR3: TGTGCCAGCAGCCAGGCTTCAGCGAGGGACATCGGGTCTGGGACCCAGTACTTC.

The V and J genes are TRBV6-5 and TRBJ2-1; D ambiguous. The germline V and J ends were trimmed by 5 bases and 0 bases, with 5 bases remaining between them. CDR1 and CDR2 (germline): MNHEY, SVGAGI. The CDR3 is 13 amino acids. Here the CDR3 reads CASSPTSYNEQFF. In nucleotides, the CDR3 is TGTGCCAGCAGTCCCACCTCCTACAATGAGCAGTTCTTC.

The rearrangement uses TRBV12-3 or TRBV12-4 and TRBJ1-2; TRBD1 might be the D (5 bases). Trimming removed 5 bases from V and 0 bases from J, with 10 bases in between. The CDR3 length is 14 residues. Written as DNA, the CDR3 is TGTGCCAGCAGTGCGACAGAGGCTAACTATGGCTACACCTTC. The encoded protein is CASSATEANYGYTF.

The chain couples TRBV7-6 to TRBJ2-2, with 8 bases aligning to TRBD2. V lost 6 bases, J lost 8 bases, and 8 bases stayed unmatched. Germline V gene sequence: CDR1 SGHVS, CDR2 FNYEAQ. This CDR3 is 14 amino acids long. In DNA, the CDR3 is TGTGCCAGCAGGCCTCCGGGACTAGGGGGGGAGCTGTTTTTT. Amino acid sequence: CASRPPGLGGELFF.

The sample holds a few counts of this clonotype. The genes are TRBV7-3 and TRBJ2-1; unclear D gene. Germline lookup yields CDR1 SGHTA and CDR2 FQGTGA. V was pared by 4 bases and J by 7 bases, with 11 bases between. The CDR3 spans 13 residues. The CDR3 DNA reads TGTGCCAGCAGCTCCGACCGCTGGAATGAGCAGTTCTTC. Its translation is CASSSDRWNEQFF.

Judged by abundance, this clonotype is medium-sized. This chain connects TRBV2 to TRBJ1-5; TRBD1 is a possible D gene (6 bases). The CDR3 is 15 amino acids. Trimming removed 6 bases from V and 3 bases from J, with 15 bases in between. Germline V gene data show CDR1 as SNHLY and CDR2 as FYNNEI. The CDR3 spells CASSLDRSPNQPQHF. The CDR3 DNA follows: TGTGCCAGCAGCCTTGACAGGAGCCCCAATCAGCCCCAGCATTTT.

In nucleotides, the CDR3 is TGTGCCAGCAACGCAGCGGGAGCAGATACGCAGTATTTT. It encodes CASNAAGADTQYF. The gene calls are TRBV7-2 and TRBJ2-3, with 8 bases fitting TRBD2. Germline CDR1 SGHTA, CDR2 FQGNSA. The CDR3 contains 13 residues. The V and J ends lost 7 bases and 4 bases, in that order; junction bases with no gene match: 4.

V usage is TRBV5-1 and J usage is TRBJ1-4; D uncertain. Trimming shortened V by 0 bases and J by 5 bases, and 8 bases separated the two germline ends. The CDR3 is 14 residues long. The germline gives CDR1 SGHRS, CDR2 YFSETQ. CDR3 in amino acids: CASSLDQRNEKLFF. The CDR3 nucleotides are TGCGCCAGCAGCTTGGACCAGAGAAATGAAAAACTGTTTTTT.

Concerning this clonotype itself: A much larger clone differs by one base, so this may be a read error. The rearrangement links TRBV2 to TRBJ2-4; the D gene is possibly TRBD1 (5 bases). This CDR3 has 14 residues. From germline, CDR1 is SNHLY and CDR2 FYNNEI. The DNA for the CDR3 is TGTGTCAGCAGTGGTGCTAGGGGCCCGAACATTCAGTACTTC. Translated: CVSSGARGPNIQYF.

The chain couples TRBV5-1 to TRBJ2-2, with no clear D. The CDR3 sequence is 14 residues long. Trimming shortened V by 1 base and J by 2 bases, and 6 bases separated the two germline ends. CDR1 and CDR2 (germline): SGHRS, YFSETQ. The CDR3 DNA sequence: TGCGCCAGCAGCTTGTGGCAAAACACCGGGGAGCTGTTTTTT. Translation: CASSLWQNTGELFF.

V gene TRBV5-4 combines with J gene TRBJ2-7; 8 bases map to TRBD1. Germline V lookup: CDR1 SGHNT, CDR2 YYREEE (reference sequence). This CDR3 is built from 14 residues. J was trimmed by 4 bases and V by 4 bases; bases with no gene match: 7. The CDR3, as DNA: TGTGCCAGCAGCGCCCGGACAGGGCTATACGAGCAGTACTTC. Translating it yields CASSARTGLYEQYF. Full variable domain (rest looked up from reference TRBV5-4 and TRBJ2-7): ETGVTQSPTHLIKTRGQQVTLRCSSQSGHNTVSWYQQALGQGPQFIFQYYREEENGRGNFPPRFSGLQFPNYSSELNVNALELDDSALYLCASSARTGLYEQYFGPGTRLTVT.